Below are 13 T cell receptor beta chains sequenced from a single sample in a study of T cells expressing NK-cell markers (dated by TCRdb to about 2020). Receptor amplification or capture employed 5' RACE. The run used an Illumina HiSeq 2000. Each entry corresponds to one CDR3 protein sequence from reads that TCRdb reprocessed, and DNA is not given. The sample table records a few hundred thousand distinct CDR3 sequences. The ten largest clones capture under 4.5% of the sample. The specimen was blood T cells: a sorted CD56 or NKG2C T cell subset, CD4+ or CD8+ T cells, or bulk PBMC T cells (not recorded which). The receptors here all came from a man aged 18-30 years in good health. Donor details come from another sample of the same person, matched by shared clones.

The rearrangement joins TRBV5-1 to TRBJ2-3; with no DNA, the TCRdb D assignment of TRBD2 cannot be verified. The CDR3 contains 18 residues. Germline V gene data show CDR1 as SGHRS and CDR2 as YFSETQ. This CDR3 reads CASSLGEGTSIGTDTQYF.

This sequence joins TRBV7-7 and TRBJ2-1; TCRdb's D call, TRBD1, is unchecked because there is no DNA. From germline, CDR1 is SSHAT and CDR2 FNYEAQ (reference sequence). The CDR3 runs to 13 residues. This chain's CDR3 is CASADRASNEQFF.

The chain employs TRBV7-9 and TRBJ2-6; the D call of TRBD1 rests on TCRdb alone, since no DNA is present to check it. The CDR3 contains 15 residues. CDR1 is SEHNR, CDR2 FQNEAQ, per germline (reference sequence). This CDR3 reads CASSKTGAGANVLTF.

The chain uses TRBV5-6 and TRBJ1-5. CDR1 SGHDT and CDR2 YYEEEE come from the germline V gene. This CDR3 is built from 14 residues. The chain's CDR3 is CASSSTRGRAPQHF.

The rearrangement uses TRBV12-3 or TRBV12-4 and TRBJ1-5; the D gene TCRdb calls, TRBD1, cannot be checked with no DNA. This CDR3 contains 15 residues. The CDR3 here is CASRLSTGANQPQHF.

V and J are TRBV20-1 and TRBJ1-6; checking the TCRdb D call of TRBD1 is not possible without DNA. Germline CDR1 reads DFQATT; CDR2 reads SNEGSKA (reference sequence). CDR3 length equals 15 residues. This chain's CDR3 is CSARDGASYNSPLHF.

The chain recombines TRBV3-1 with TRBJ2-1; TCRdb picks TRBD2, but there is no DNA to check that call. Germline assignment: CDR1 LGHDT and CDR2 YNNKEL (reference sequence). The length of the CDR3 is 14 residues. The CDR3 protein is CASSRGLAHNEQFF.

The chain combines TRBV11-2 with TRBJ2-3; TCRdb lists TRBD2, though no DNA is available to test this call. The CDR3 is 16 amino acids. The germline gives CDR1 SGHAT, CDR2 FQNNGV. CDR3 sequence reads: CASSSRLAGGKDTQYF. The full variable domain, its missing parts supplied by reference TRBV11-2 and TRBJ2-3, is EAGVAQSPRYKIIEKRQSVAFWCNPISGHATLYWYQQILGQGPKLLIQFQNNGVVDDSQLPKDRFSAERLKGVDSTLKIQPAKLEDSAVYLCASSSRLAGGKDTQYFGPGTRLTVL.

The rearrangement links TRBV25-1 to TRBJ2-7; as DNA is missing, the TRBD2 call by TCRdb cannot be tested. The CDR3 extends over 15 amino acids. CDR1 and CDR2 from the germline V gene are MGHDK and SYGVNS. The CDR3 protein is CASSDMTTLSYEQYF.

The rearrangement joins TRBV28 to TRBJ1-5; as DNA is missing, the TRBD1 call by TCRdb cannot be tested. The germline gives CDR1 MDHEN, CDR2 SYDVKM. The CDR3 is 15 residues long. CDR3 protein: CASRSQGVRNQPQHF.

The chain is built from TRBV12-3 or TRBV12-4 and TRBJ1-2; TCRdb designates TRBD1, a call that cannot be tested without DNA. The length of the CDR3 is 14 residues. This CDR3 is CASSLGEIVYGYTF.

The chain couples TRBV5-1 to TRBJ1-2; TCRdb designates TRBD1, a call that cannot be tested without DNA. There are 14 residues in the CDR3. Germline V gene data show CDR1 as SGHRS and CDR2 as YFSETQ. The CDR3 sequence: CASSLAQGANGYTF.

V and J are TRBV7-6 and TRBJ2-1; TCRdb reports TRBD2, a call that lacks DNA to check it against. Germline lookup yields CDR1 SGHVS and CDR2 FNYEAQ. This CDR3 region has 15 residues. CDR3 sequence reads: CASSGTTVRLNEQFF.